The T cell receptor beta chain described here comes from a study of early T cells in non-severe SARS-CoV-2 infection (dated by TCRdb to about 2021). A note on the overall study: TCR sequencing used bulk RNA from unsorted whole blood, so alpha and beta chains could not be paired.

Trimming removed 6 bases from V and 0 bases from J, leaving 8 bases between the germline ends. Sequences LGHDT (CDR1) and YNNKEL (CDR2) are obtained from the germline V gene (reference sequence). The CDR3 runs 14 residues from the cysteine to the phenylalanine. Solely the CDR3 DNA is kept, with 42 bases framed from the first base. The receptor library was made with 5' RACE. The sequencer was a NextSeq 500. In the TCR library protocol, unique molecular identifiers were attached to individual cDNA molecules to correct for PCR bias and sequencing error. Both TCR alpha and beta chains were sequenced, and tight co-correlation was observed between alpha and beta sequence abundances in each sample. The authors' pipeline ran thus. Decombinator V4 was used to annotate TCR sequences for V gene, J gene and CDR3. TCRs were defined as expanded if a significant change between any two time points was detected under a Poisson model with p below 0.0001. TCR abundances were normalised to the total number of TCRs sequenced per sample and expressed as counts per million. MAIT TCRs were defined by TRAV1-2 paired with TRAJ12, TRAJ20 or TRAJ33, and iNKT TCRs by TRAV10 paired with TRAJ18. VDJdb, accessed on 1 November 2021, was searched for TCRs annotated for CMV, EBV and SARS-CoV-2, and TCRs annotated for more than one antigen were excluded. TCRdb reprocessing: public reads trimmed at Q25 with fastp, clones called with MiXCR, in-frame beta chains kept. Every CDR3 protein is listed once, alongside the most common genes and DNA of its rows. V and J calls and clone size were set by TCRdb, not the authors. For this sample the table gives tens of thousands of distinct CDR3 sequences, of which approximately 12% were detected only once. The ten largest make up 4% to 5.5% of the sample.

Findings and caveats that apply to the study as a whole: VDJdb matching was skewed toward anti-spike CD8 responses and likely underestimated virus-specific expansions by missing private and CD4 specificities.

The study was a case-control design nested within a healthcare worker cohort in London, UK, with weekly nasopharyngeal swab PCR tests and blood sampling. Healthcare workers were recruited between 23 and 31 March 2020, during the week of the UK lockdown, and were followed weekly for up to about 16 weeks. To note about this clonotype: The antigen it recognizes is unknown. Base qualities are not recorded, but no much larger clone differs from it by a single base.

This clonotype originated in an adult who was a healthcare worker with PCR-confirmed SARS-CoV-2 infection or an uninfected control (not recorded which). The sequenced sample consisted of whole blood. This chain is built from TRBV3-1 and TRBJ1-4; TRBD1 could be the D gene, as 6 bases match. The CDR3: CASSRQATNEKLFF. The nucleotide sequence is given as TGTGCCAGCAGTCGACAGGCAACTAATGAAAAACTGTTTTTT.